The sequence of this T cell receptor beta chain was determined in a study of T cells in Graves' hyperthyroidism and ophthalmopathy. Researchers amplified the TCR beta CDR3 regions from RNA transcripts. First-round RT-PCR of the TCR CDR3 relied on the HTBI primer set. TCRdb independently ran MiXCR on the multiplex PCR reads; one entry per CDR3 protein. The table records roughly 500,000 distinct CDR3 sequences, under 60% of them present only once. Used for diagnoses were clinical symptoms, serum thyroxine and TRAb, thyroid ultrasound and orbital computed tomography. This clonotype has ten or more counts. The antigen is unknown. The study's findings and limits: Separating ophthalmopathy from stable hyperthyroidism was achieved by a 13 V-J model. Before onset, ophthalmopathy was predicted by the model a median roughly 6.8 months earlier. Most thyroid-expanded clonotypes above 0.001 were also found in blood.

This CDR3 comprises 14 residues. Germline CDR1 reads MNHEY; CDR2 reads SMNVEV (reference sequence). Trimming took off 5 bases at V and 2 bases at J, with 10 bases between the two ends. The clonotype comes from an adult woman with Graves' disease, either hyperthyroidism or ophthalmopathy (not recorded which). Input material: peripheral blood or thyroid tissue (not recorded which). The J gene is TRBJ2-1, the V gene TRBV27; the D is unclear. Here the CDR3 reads CASSPSTPYNEQFF. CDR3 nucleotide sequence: TGTGCCAGCAGTCCGTCGACACCCTACAATGAGCAGTTCTTC.